Listed here are 3 T cell receptor beta chains from one sample, sequenced in a study of cytomegalovirus exposure and HLA in healthy donors. Using immunoSEQ multiplex PCR, the repertoire was profiled, and TCRdb retains in-frame clones only, with some absent. The data contain fewer than 250,000 clones, over 70% of them singletons. Sequencing was done on a sample of PBMCs. These receptors all come from a young woman in good health and CMV-seropositive.

The chain uses TRBV6-1 and TRBJ1-2, with 8 bases lining up with TRBD1. The V segment lost 2 bases and the J segment 3 bases; nucleotides outside the gene matches: 5. The CDR3 is 15 residues long. The germline V gene has CDR1 MNHNS and CDR2 SASEGT. CDR3 residues: CASSELDRVDYGYTF. As DNA, the CDR3 is TGTGCCAGCAGTGAACTGGACAGGGTGGACTATGGCTACACCTTC.

The chain has TRBV27 and TRBJ1-2, with TRBD1 identical over 8 bases. This CDR3 contains 15 residues. Germline-derived CDR1 and CDR2 are MNHEY and SMNVEV (reference sequence). Trimming cost V 2 bases and J 2 bases; bases outside gene matches: 4. For the CDR3, the DNA is TGTGCCAGCAGTTTAAGGACAGGGCTAAACTATGGCTACACCTTC. Translation gives CASSLRTGLNYGYTF.

CDR3 protein: CASSWLLLSHWQFF. In DNA, the CDR3 is TGTGCCAGCAGCTGGCTCCTATTGAGCCATTGGCAGTTCTTC. The rearrangement links TRBV2 to TRBJ2-1; D call uncertain. Germline-derived CDR1 and CDR2 are SNHLY and FYNNEI. CDR3 length: 14 residues. V lost 6 bases, J lost 12 bases, and 21 bases lay in between. The variable domain in full, with the rest retrieved from reference TRBV2 and TRBJ2-1, is EPEVTQTPSHQVTQMGQEVILRCVPISNHLYFYWYRQILGQKVEFLVSFYNNEISEKSEIFDDQFSVERPDGSNFTLKIRSTKLEDSAMYFCASSWLLLSHWQFFGPGTRLTVL.